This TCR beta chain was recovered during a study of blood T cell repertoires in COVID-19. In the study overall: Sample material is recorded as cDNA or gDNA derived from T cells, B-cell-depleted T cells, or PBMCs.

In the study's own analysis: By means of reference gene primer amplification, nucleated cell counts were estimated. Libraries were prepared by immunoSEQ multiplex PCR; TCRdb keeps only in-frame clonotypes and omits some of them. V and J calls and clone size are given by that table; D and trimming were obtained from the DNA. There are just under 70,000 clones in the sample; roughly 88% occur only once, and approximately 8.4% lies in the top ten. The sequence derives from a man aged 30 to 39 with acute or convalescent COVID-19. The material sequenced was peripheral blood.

This CDR3 is CASSIVSAGLNEQFF. The CDR3 nucleotides read TGTGCCAGTAGTATAGTCTCGGCGGGACTCAATGAGCAGTTCTTC. This chain joins TRBV19 and TRBJ2-1, with a weak D call TRBD2 (6 bases). This CDR3 has 15 amino acids. Germline-derived CDR1 and CDR2 are LNHDA and SQIVND (reference sequence). Trimming took off 1 base at V and 6 bases at J, with 13 bases between the two ends.